These 21 T cell receptor beta chains were all obtained from the same sample, sequenced in a study of cytomegalovirus exposure and HLA in healthy donors. Primers included in the PCR were 60 Vbeta and 13 Jbeta primers. Clones were sequenced by immunoSEQ multiplex PCR, and TCRdb holds only the in-frame ones, with some missing. Of about 160,000 clones listed, around 76% are singletons. Input material: PBMCs. All receptors come from a girl between 5 and 17 years old in good health and CMV-seropositive.

CDR3 DNA sequence: TGTGCCAGCAGCTTATCCGGGACTAGCGGGACCGAGCAGTACTTC. Its protein is CASSLSGTSGTEQYF. The V call is TRBV7-3, the J call TRBJ2-7, with 13 positions matching TRBD2. With V trimmed by 2 bases and J by 6 bases, 4 bases remained unmatched. The CDR3 is 15 amino acids. CDR1 is SGHTA and CDR2 is FQGTGA in the germline V gene.

This chain uses TRBV6-1 with TRBJ1-4, with 7 bases fitting TRBD1. V lost 6 bases and J lost 8; bases outside the gene matches: 6. The germline V gene has CDR1 MNHNS and CDR2 SASEGT. The CDR3 spans 13 residues. CDR3: CASSRQGFEKLFF. CDR3 bases: TGTGCCAGCAGCCGACAGGGCTTCGAAAAACTGTTTTTT.

The genes are TRBV4-1 and TRBJ2-3, with a possible D match to TRBD1 (5 bases). V dropped 1 base and J dropped 2 bases, with 10 bases sitting between them. Germline CDR1 and CDR2: MGHRA and YSYEKL. CDR3 size: 15 residues. CDR3 protein: CASSQAGYVTDTQYF. DNA of the CDR3: TGCGCCAGCAGCCAAGCAGGGTATGTCACAGATACGCAGTATTTT.

The CDR3 loop reads CASSHGLAVQETQYF. CDR3 bases: TGTGCCAGCAGCCACGGACTAGCTGTCCAAGAGACCCAGTACTTC. V and J are TRBV5-4 and TRBJ2-5; 8 bases fit TRBD2. The CDR3 has 15 residues. CDR1 is SGHNT and CDR2 is YYREEE in the germline V gene (reference sequence). J lost 1 base, V lost 4 bases, and 6 bases had no gene match.

The chain combines TRBV5-1 with TRBJ1-2, with 10 bases matching TRBD1. Trimming at V came to 4 bases and at J to 5 bases, leaving 8 bases not matched to a gene. Germline V lookup: CDR1 SGHRS, CDR2 YFSETQ. The CDR3 has 15 amino acids. The CDR3 reads CASSENDRGPYGYTF. The CDR3 bases are TGCGCCAGCAGCGAAAACGACAGGGGGCCATATGGCTACACCTTC.

The chain combines TRBV14 with TRBJ1-1; a possible D gene is TRBD1 (5 bases). Germline CDR1 is SGHDN and CDR2 is FVKESK. The CDR3 spans 16 residues. V gave up 1 base and J gave up 5 bases, with 17 bases separating them. The CDR3 loop is CASSQALGGGSTEAFF. In nucleotides, the CDR3 is TGTGCCAGCAGCCAAGCCCTTGGCGGGGGGAGTACTGAAGCTTTCTTT. Drawing the rest from reference TRBV14 and TRBJ1-1, the complete variable domain is EAGVTQFPSHSVIEKGQTVTLRCDPISGHDNLYWYRRVMGKEIKFLLHFVKESKQDESGMPNNRFLAERTGGTYSTLKVQPAELEDSGVYFCASSQALGGGSTEAFFGQGTRLTVV.

The chain recombines TRBV10-3 with TRBJ2-3; D possibly corresponds to TRBD2 (6 bases). Germline V gene lookup returns CDR1 ENHRY and CDR2 SYGVKD. Trimming removed 1 base at V and 2 bases at J, with 13 bases between. CDR3 size: 16 residues. The CDR3 DNA is TGTGCCATCAGTGAGTTTTCGGGACTTCACACAGATACGCAGTATTTT. It is translated as CAISEFSGLHTDTQYF.

The V gene is TRBV7-3, the J gene TRBJ2-1; TRBD2 agrees at 9 bases. The V gene end was trimmed by 5 bases and the J gene end by 4 bases; junction bases not matched to a gene: 6. The CDR3 contains 15 residues. Germline CDR1 SGHTA, CDR2 FQGTGA. CDR3 bases: TGTGCCAGCAGCGCTAACGCGGGGGGGTACAATGAGCAGTTCTTC. Residues: CASSANAGGYNEQFF.

The V gene is TRBV23-1, the J gene TRBJ2-5; TRBD1 might be the D (6 bases). Being an ORF, TRBV23-1 has a function that is uncertain. Trimming stripped 3 bases from V and 5 bases from J, with 16 bases between. The CDR3 is made up of 15 amino acids. The CDR3 spells CASSHGDRTPETQYF. CDR3 nucleotides: TGCGCCAGCAGTCATGGAGACAGGACACCGGAGACCCAGTACTTC.

V is TRBV29-1 and J is TRBJ1-5, with TRBD1 matching over 10 bases. The V segment lost 7 bases and the J segment 0 bases; nucleotides outside the gene matches: 15. This CDR3 has 18 residues. From germline, CDR1 is SQVTM and CDR2 ANQGSEA. This CDR3 reads CSAKTKDRGMDSNQPQHF. CDR3 nucleotides: TGCAGCGCTAAGACGAAGGACAGGGGGATGGATAGCAATCAGCCCCAGCATTTT.

CDR3 protein: CASSQDSSSGSYNEQFF. As DNA, the CDR3 is TGCGCCAGCAGCCAGGACAGCTCGAGCGGATCCTACAATGAGCAGTTCTTC. The chain uses TRBV4-1 and TRBJ2-1; D might be TRBD1 (6 bases). Trimming cost V 3 bases and J 1 base, with 16 bases left between them. This CDR3 is built from 17 residues. Germline V gene lookup returns CDR1 MGHRA and CDR2 YSYEKL.

The V call is TRBV29-1, the J call TRBJ2-5; tentatively, D is TRBD2 (6 bases). The CDR3 is 14 amino acids. Trimming shortened V by 5 bases and J by 3 bases, and 16 bases separated the two germline ends. Germline values: CDR1 SQVTM, CDR2 ANQGSEA. DNA of the CDR3: TGCAGCGTTCAACGTGGGGGGTCCGAAGAGACCCAGTACTTC. As protein: CSVQRGGSEETQYF.

This sequence joins TRBV7-3 and TRBJ2-5, with 7 bases identical to TRBD1. The germline gives CDR1 SGHTA, CDR2 FQGTGA. The V segment lost 5 bases and the J segment 4 bases; nucleotides outside the gene matches: 13. CDR3 size: 16 residues. CDR3 coding DNA: TGTGCCAGCAGCCCCACTCGACAGGGTGTCGGAGAGACCCAGTACTTC. It codes for CASSPTRQGVGETQYF.

CDR3 nucleotides: TGCGCCAGCAGCCAGGACGGGAATATGGAGACCCAGTACTTC. Translation: CASSQDGNMETQYF. This chain uses TRBV5-1 with TRBJ2-5; tentatively, D is TRBD2 (5 bases). V dropped 4 bases and J dropped 5 bases, with 15 bases sitting between them. This CDR3 has 14 amino acids. Germline assignment: CDR1 SGHRS and CDR2 YFSETQ. Supplemented by reference TRBV5-1 and TRBJ2-5, the full variable domain reads KAGVTQTPRYLIKTRGQQVTLSCSPISGHRSVSWYQQTPGQGLQFLFEYFSETQRNKGNFPGRFSGRQFSNSRSEMNVSTLELGDSALYLCASSQDGNMETQYFGPGTRLLVL.

CDR3 amino acids: CSVSGLAGYNEQFF. The CDR3 nucleotides read TGCAGCGTCTCGGGACTAGCGGGTTACAATGAGCAGTTCTTC. V usage is TRBV29-1 and J usage is TRBJ2-1; TRBD2 aligns across 12 bases. The trim removed 6 bases at V and 4 bases at J, leaving 4 bases unmatched. Germline CDR1 and CDR2: SQVTM and ANQGSEA. The CDR3 sequence is 14 residues long.

This clone was seen only a few times. This chain connects TRBV25-1 to TRBJ1-1; no definite D call. With 3 bases removed from V and 4 bases from J, the gap between germline ends came to 9 bases. CDR3 length: 13 residues. The germline V gene encodes CDR1 MGHDK and CDR2 SYGVNS. The CDR3 is CASSDGRSTEAFF. CDR3 nucleotide sequence: TGTGCCAGCAGTGATGGCCGATCCACTGAAGCTTTCTTT.

In this sample, this clone turned up once. The chain recombines TRBV10-3 with TRBJ2-2, with D possibly being TRBD2 (6 bases). CDR3 length equals 16 residues. Germline CDR1 ENHRY, CDR2 SYGVKD. V was pared by 0 bases and J by 0 bases, with 8 bases between. The CDR3 DNA follows: TGTGCCATCAGTGAGTCGACTAGAACGAACACCGGGGAGCTGTTTTTT. It codes for CAISESTRTNTGELFF.

The chain uses TRBV10-3 and TRBJ1-2; TRBD1 agrees at 10 bases. Germline-derived CDR1 and CDR2 are ENHRY and SYGVKD. The CDR3 consists of 16 residues. Unmatched junction bases numbered 5, after V lost 0 bases and J lost 4 bases. CDR3 coding DNA: TGTGCCATCAGTGAGTCGAAGGGACAGGGGCTCTATGGCTACACCTTC. It encodes CAISESKGQGLYGYTF.

This clone was seen a single time. The chain carries TRBV5-1 and TRBJ1-1; possible D gene TRBD1, 5 bases. Looked up from germline, CDR1 is SGHRS and CDR2 is YFSETQ. CDR3 length: 14 residues. V was cut by 6 bases and J by 5 bases, with 17 bases left in between. CDR3 region: CASTLGGSWTEAFF. For the CDR3, the DNA is TGCGCCAGCACCCTCGGGGGTTCTTGGACTGAAGCTTTCTTT. The variable domain in full, with the rest retrieved from reference TRBV5-1 and TRBJ1-1, is KAGVTQTPRYLIKTRGQQVTLSCSPISGHRSVSWYQQTPGQGLQFLFEYFSETQRNKGNFPGRFSGRQFSNSRSEMNVSTLELGDSALYLCASTLGGSWTEAFFGQGTRLTVV.

The chain joins TRBV29-1 to TRBJ2-3; D might be TRBD1 (5 bases). Trimming removed 7 bases from V and 1 base from J, with 15 bases in between. The CDR3 length is 14 residues. Germline CDR1 and CDR2: SQVTM and ANQGSEA. The CDR3 region is CSAATGRGTDTQYF. In nucleotides, the CDR3 is TGCAGCGCCGCGACGGGCAGGGGCACAGATACGCAGTATTTT.

The chain is built from TRBV11-2 and TRBJ1-2; perhaps TRBD1 as D (5 bases). V lost 1 base and J lost 5, with 5 bases in between. Germline V gene sequence: CDR1 SGHAT, CDR2 FQNNGV. The CDR3 is 12 residues long. CDR3 amino acids: CASSLGQYGYTF. The CDR3 nucleotides read TGTGCCAGCAGCTTAGGACAGTATGGCTACACCTTC.